The 21 T cell receptor beta chains below were found in one sample sequenced in a study of cytomegalovirus exposure and HLA in healthy donors. A multiplex PCR was run with 60 Vbeta primers and 13 Jbeta primers. Generated by immunoSEQ multiplex PCR, the TCRdb table keeps only in-frame clones and is missing some. The data contain tens of thousands of clones, 65% to 75% of them seen just once; the ten biggest clones take up approximately 25%. Sequenced material: PBMCs. All receptors come from a man in his fifties in good health and CMV-seropositive.

The chain combines TRBV6-6 with TRBJ2-1; 8 bases are shared with TRBD2. CDR3 length: 14 residues. Germline V gene lookup returns CDR1 MNHNY and CDR2 SVGAGI (reference sequence). Unmatched junction bases numbered 2, after V lost 4 bases and J lost 3 bases. CDR3 protein: CASSSGTSYNEQFF. The CDR3 nucleotides are TGTGCCAGCAGTTCCGGGACTAGCTACAATGAGCAGTTCTTC.

The J gene is TRBJ2-2, the V gene TRBV7-3; D might be TRBD2 (6 bases). In germline, CDR1 is SGHTA, CDR2 FQGTGA. V dropped 1 base and J dropped 3 bases, with 9 bases sitting between them. This CDR3 spans 15 amino acids. The CDR3 coding sequence is TGTGCCAGCAGCTTAAAGGGACTCCACACCGGGGAGCTGTTTTTT. Its translation: CASSLKGLHTGELFF.

This clone was counted once. The chain employs TRBV10-3 and TRBJ1-2; 7 bases line up with TRBD1. Germline lookup yields CDR1 ENHRY and CDR2 SYGVKD. V shed 5 bases, J shed 4 bases, and the junction held 4 bases outside the gene matches. The CDR3 is made up of 13 amino acids. CDR3 sequence reads: CAISRGTVYGYTF. The CDR3 DNA reads as TGTGCCATCAGTCGCGGGACAGTCTATGGCTACACCTTC.

The chain links TRBV19 to TRBJ1-5; D remains unclear. V shed 3 bases and J shed 3 bases, with 6 bases lying between them. CDR1 and CDR2 from the germline V gene are LNHDA and SQIVND (reference sequence). This CDR3 has 13 amino acids. The CDR3: CASSISYNQPQHF. The DNA for the CDR3 is TGTGCCAGTAGTATTTCCTACAATCAGCCCCAGCATTTT.

The rearrangement uses TRBV4-1 and TRBJ2-7; TRBD1 might be the D (6 bases). The CDR3 runs 15 residues. V dropped 1 base and J dropped 1 base, with 11 bases sitting between them. CDR1 and CDR2 (germline): MGHRA, YSYEKL. The CDR3 bases are TGCGCCAGCAGCCAAGGGCAACAGGGATCCTACGAGCAGTACTTC. It codes for CASSQGQQGSYEQYF.

V is TRBV2 and J is TRBJ1-5, with D tentatively TRBD1 (5 bases). The germline gives CDR1 SNHLY, CDR2 FYNNEI. The CDR3 is made up of 16 amino acids. V dropped 5 bases and J dropped 0 bases, with 14 bases sitting between them. DNA of the CDR3: TGTGCCAGCAGTTTCGGGGGGGGAGGTAGCAATCAGCCCCAGCATTTT. Translated: CASSFGGGGSNQPQHF.

The chain uses TRBV10-3 and TRBJ1-5; no clear D gene. Trimming stripped 0 bases from V and 7 bases from J, with 7 bases between. Germline V gene data show CDR1 as ENHRY and CDR2 as SYGVKD. This CDR3 region has 13 residues. The CDR3 coding sequence is TGTGCCATCAGTGAGTCTGGAGGGCAGCCCCAGCATTTT. Its translation is CAISESGGQPQHF.

The J gene is TRBJ2-1, the V gene TRBV4-1, with a weak D call TRBD2 (5 bases). The CDR3 is made up of 16 amino acids. Looked up from germline, CDR1 is MGHRA and CDR2 is YSYEKL. With 0 bases removed from V and 6 bases from J, the gap between germline ends came to 15 bases. The CDR3 reads CASSQDVPSRINEQFF. As DNA, the CDR3 is TGCGCCAGCAGCCAAGATGTGCCTAGCAGAATCAATGAGCAGTTCTTC.

In this sample, this clone turned up once. This sequence joins TRBV30 and TRBJ1-1; D is unresolved. Germline V lookup: CDR1 GTSNPN, CDR2 SVGIG (reference sequence). The V end lost 0 bases, the J end lost 0 bases, and 8 bases lay between the germline ends. CDR3 length equals 14 residues. The CDR3 DNA is TGTGCCTGGAGTGTAAGGCGGCTGAACACTGAAGCTTTCTTT. Its translation is CAWSVRRLNTEAFF.

The gene calls are TRBV7-3 and TRBJ2-7; perhaps TRBD1 as D (6 bases). V was clipped by 2 bases and J by 2 bases, with 10 bases between them. The germline V gene has CDR1 SGHTA and CDR2 FQGTGA. The CDR3 totals 14 residues. CDR3 DNA sequence: TGTGCCAGCAGCTTAGCAGGGGCAGCCTACGAGCAGTACTTC. This codes for CASSLAGAAYEQYF.

This chain links TRBV30 with TRBJ2-6; D perhaps matches TRBD2 (5 bases). This CDR3 contains 17 residues. Germline V gene data show CDR1 as GTSNPN and CDR2 as SVGIG (reference sequence). V was clipped by 2 bases and J by 4 bases, with 18 bases between them. CDR3 nucleotide sequence: TGTGCCTGGAGTCGGGATCGGACGTTTCGGGGGGCCAACGTCCTGACTTTC. Its protein product is CAWSRDRTFRGANVLTF.

V and J are TRBV5-1 and TRBJ1-1; D might be TRBD1 (5 bases). The CDR3 is 14 residues long. Trimming removed 4 bases at V and 1 base at J, with 11 bases between. Germline V gives CDR1 SGHRS, CDR2 YFSETQ. The CDR3 sequence is CASSPGGGNTEAFF. The CDR3 nucleotides read TGCGCCAGCAGCCCTGGGGGGGGGAACACTGAAGCTTTCTTT.

A few counts support this clone. The gene calls are TRBV6-1 and TRBJ2-7, with TRBD2 as a possible D gene (5 bases). Trimming removed 6 bases from V and 3 bases from J, with 18 bases in between. The germline V gene has CDR1 MNHNS and CDR2 SASEGT. The CDR3 is 15 residues long. CDR3 amino acids: CASRLGLDPRYEQYF. As DNA, the CDR3 is TGTGCCAGCAGACTCGGACTTGATCCCCGCTACGAGCAGTACTTC.

The chain links TRBV6-5 to TRBJ2-7; 10 nucleotides align to TRBD2. Germline V gene lookup returns CDR1 MNHEY and CDR2 SVGAGI. The CDR3 is made up of 13 amino acids. The V gene end was trimmed by 7 bases and the J gene end by 4 bases; junction bases not matched to a gene: 4. DNA of the CDR3: TGTGCCAGCACCTCGACTAGCGGGTACGAGCAGTACTTC. It encodes CASTSTSGYEQYF.

The gene calls are TRBV30 and TRBJ2-1; TRBD1 matches at 7 bases. Unmatched junction bases numbered 6, after V lost 5 bases and J lost 2 bases. Germline assignment: CDR1 GTSNPN and CDR2 SVGIG (reference sequence). This CDR3 has 14 amino acids. The DNA for the CDR3 is TGTGCCTGGGCGGGCAGGGGGACCTACAATGAGCAGTTCTTC. It is translated as CAWAGRGTYNEQFF.

This clone turned up a few times. The genes are TRBV5-4 and TRBJ2-7, with D possibly TRBD2 on 7 matching bases. This CDR3 contains 16 residues. The V gene lost 5 bases and the J gene lost 6 bases, with 24 bases spanning the gap. The germline CDR1 and CDR2 sequences are SGHNT and YYREEE (reference sequence). The CDR3 coding sequence is TGTGCCAGCAGTCCCAGAGGGGGGGCCCTTCATGGCGAGCAGTACTTC. It is translated as CASSPRGGALHGEQYF.

The chain recombines TRBV4-3 with TRBJ1-5; possibly TRBD1 for D (5 bases). V lost 4 bases to trimming and J lost 4 bases, with 23 bases between them. This CDR3 spans 18 amino acids. The germline V gene encodes CDR1 LGHNA and CDR2 YSLEER. The CDR3 DNA sequence: TGCGCCAGCAGCCGAAACTACCCCGGGGGGGTTATGAATCAGCCCCAGCATTTT. Amino acids: CASSRNYPGGVMNQPQHF.

This clone has only one observation. The V call is TRBV10-3, the J call TRBJ2-2; the match to TRBD1 covers 7 bases. CDR3 length: 13 residues. Losses at the gene ends were 6 bases for V and 8 bases for J; bases not matched to a gene: 6. The germline gives CDR1 ENHRY, CDR2 SYGVKD. CDR3 loop: CAIRGDSPGELFF. The DNA of the CDR3 is TGTGCCATCAGAGGGGACAGTCCGGGGGAGCTGTTTTTT.

The chain combines TRBV9 with TRBJ1-1; TRBD1 matches 7 bases. CDR3 length equals 14 residues. With V trimmed by 3 bases and J by 0 bases, 2 bases remained unmatched. Per germline, CDR1 SGDLS and CDR2 YYNGEE. The CDR3 nucleotides read TGTGCCAGCAGCGCGACAGGGTTGAACACTGAAGCTTTCTTT. Translating it yields CASSATGLNTEAFF.

This clone was recorded once. The chain combines TRBV2 with TRBJ1-1, with no clear D. The germline V gene has CDR1 SNHLY and CDR2 FYNNEI. V dropped 5 bases and J dropped 7 bases, with 11 bases sitting between them. The CDR3 loop spans 12 amino acids. The CDR3 loop reads CASSRLVFEAFF. The CDR3 coding sequence is TGTGCCAGCAGTCGACTGGTTTTTGAAGCTTTCTTT.

This clone was observed a single time. The chain employs TRBV6-1 and TRBJ1-2; D remains unclear. The CDR3 has 15 amino acids. V was clipped by 0 bases and J by 2 bases, with 10 bases between them. In germline, CDR1 is MNHNS, CDR2 SASEGT. CDR3 in DNA: TGTGCCAGCAGTGAAGCAGCGGGGAAGAACTATGGCTACACCTTC. Residues: CASSEAAGKNYGYTF.